This T cell receptor (beta chain) was sequenced in a study of cytomegalovirus exposure and HLA in healthy donors. Study context: Sequencing of about 200 million T cells in an earlier analysis found around 110 million unique TCR beta sequences. Study-level findings and limits: Data from an earlier analysis indicated that most TCR beta V segments were productive either about 90% or about 30% of the time. Fewer N-insertions than the roughly 670-donor mean were reportedly shown by an Asian-associated ancestry cluster in a later analysis. Reportedly, TCR beta sequences accurately predicted HLA-A and HLA-B alleles in most subjects.

The germline gives CDR1 SGHRS, CDR2 YFSETQ. V was clipped by 3 bases and J by 4 bases; unmatched bases: 3. This CDR3 comprises 14 residues. 60 Vbeta and 13 Jbeta primers were used in PCR. Clones were sequenced by immunoSEQ multiplex PCR, and TCRdb holds only the in-frame ones, with some missing. The sample includes around 140,000 clones, around three quarters of them seen just once. Points on this clone: Its antigen is as yet unknown.

The chain carries TRBV5-1 and TRBJ2-5; 10 bases align to TRBD2. This sequence originates from a woman between 40 and 50 years old in good health and CMV-seropositive. The specimen sequenced was PBMCs. In nucleotides, the CDR3 is TGCGCCAGCAGCTCGGGACTAGCGAGAGAGACCCAGTACTTC. This codes for CASSSGLARETQYF.